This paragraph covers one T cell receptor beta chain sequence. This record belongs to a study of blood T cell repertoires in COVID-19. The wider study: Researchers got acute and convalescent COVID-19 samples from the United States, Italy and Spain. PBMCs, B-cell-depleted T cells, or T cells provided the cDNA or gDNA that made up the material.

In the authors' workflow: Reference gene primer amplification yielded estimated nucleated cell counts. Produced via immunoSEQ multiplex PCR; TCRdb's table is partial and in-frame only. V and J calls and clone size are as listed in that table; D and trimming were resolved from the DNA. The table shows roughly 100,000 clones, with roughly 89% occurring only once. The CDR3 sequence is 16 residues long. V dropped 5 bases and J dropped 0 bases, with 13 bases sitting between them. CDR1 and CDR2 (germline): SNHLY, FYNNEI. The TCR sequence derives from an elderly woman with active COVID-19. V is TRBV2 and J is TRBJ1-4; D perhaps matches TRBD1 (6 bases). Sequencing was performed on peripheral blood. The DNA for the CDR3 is TGTGCCAGCAGTCCGGGGCCAGGGGCAACTAATGAAAAACTGTTTTTT. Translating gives CASSPGPGATNEKLFF.